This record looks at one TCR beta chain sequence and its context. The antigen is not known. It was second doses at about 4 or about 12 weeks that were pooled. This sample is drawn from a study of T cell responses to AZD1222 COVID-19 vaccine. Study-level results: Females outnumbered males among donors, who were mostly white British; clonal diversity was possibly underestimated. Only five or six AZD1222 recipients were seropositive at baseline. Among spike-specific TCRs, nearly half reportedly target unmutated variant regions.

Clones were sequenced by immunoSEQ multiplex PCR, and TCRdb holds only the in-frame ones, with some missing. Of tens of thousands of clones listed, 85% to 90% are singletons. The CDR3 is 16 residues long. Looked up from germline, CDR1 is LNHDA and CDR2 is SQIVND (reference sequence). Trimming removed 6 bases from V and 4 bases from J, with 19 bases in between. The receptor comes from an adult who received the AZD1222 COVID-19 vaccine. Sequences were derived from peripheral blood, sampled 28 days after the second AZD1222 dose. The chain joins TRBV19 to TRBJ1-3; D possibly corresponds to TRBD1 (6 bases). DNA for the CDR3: TGTGCCAGTAGAGGCCCCGACAGGAGTTACGGAAACACCATATATTTT. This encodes CASRGPDRSYGNTIYF.